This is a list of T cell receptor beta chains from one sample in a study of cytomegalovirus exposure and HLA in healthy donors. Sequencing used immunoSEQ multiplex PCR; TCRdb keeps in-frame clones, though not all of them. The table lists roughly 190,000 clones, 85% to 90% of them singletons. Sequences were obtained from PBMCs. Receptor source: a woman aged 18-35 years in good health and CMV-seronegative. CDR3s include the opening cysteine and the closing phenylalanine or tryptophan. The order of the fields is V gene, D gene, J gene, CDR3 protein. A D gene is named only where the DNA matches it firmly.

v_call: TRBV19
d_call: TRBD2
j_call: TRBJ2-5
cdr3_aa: CASSQFLGGGTSGTYQETQYF

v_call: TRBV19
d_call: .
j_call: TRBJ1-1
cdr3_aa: CASSINGVDTEAFF

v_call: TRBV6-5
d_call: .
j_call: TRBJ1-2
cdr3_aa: CASSYSGVGNYGYTF

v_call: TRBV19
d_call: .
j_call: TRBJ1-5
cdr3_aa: CASSISVTGNQPQHF

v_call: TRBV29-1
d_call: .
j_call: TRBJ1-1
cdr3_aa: CSAAWTAMNTEAFF

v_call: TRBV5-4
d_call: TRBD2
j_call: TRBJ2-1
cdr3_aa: CASSGAGAGGDEQFF

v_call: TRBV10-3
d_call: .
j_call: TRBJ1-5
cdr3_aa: CAMGGGGSNQPQHF

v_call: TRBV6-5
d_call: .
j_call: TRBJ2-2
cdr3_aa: CASSYPAGELFF

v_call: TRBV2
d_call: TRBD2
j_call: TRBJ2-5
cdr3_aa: CASSDGTSGGETQYF

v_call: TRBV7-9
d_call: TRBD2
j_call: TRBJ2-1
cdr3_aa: CASSATSGRVNEQFF

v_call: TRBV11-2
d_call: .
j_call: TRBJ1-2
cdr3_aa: CASSLGVGPLYGYTF

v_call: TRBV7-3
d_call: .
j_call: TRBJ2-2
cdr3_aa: CASSRDRANTGELFF